This T cell receptor beta chain stems from a study of cytomegalovirus exposure and HLA in healthy donors. General observations from the study: Among donors in an Asian-associated ancestry cluster, a later analysis reportedly found fewer N-insertions than the roughly 650-donor mean. Using the classifier, cytomegalovirus status was reportedly diagnosed with high specificity and sensitivity. Analysis was carried out at a later point, and it linked a missense DCLRE1C variant to TCR beta V- and J-gene trimming.

With 60 Vbeta and 13 Jbeta primers, the PCR was carried out. Only in-frame clones appear in the TCRdb table, and some are missing; sequencing was by immunoSEQ multiplex PCR. The sample includes about 140,000 clones, around 75% of them seen just once. Among the donors, all were healthy bone marrow donors. As to this clone: Its antigen is as yet unknown.

The CDR3 spans 14 residues. V lost 0 bases and J 3 bases, leaving 9 bases between the germline ends. Germline V gene data show CDR1 as LGHNA and CDR2 as YSLEER. The sequence derives from a man aged 35 to 55 in good health and CMV-seronegative. The rearrangement uses TRBV4-3 and TRBJ2-7, with a tentative D call TRBD2 (6 bases). The specimen was PBMCs. CDR3 amino acids: CASSQERDFYEQYF. As DNA, the CDR3 is TGCGCCAGCAGCCAAGAACGGGACTTCTACGAGCAGTACTTC.